The TCR beta chain under discussion was sequenced for a study of response to subunit inactivated influenza vaccine. Study observations and caveats: Few new T cells, the authors suggested, are recruited by each seasonal influenza vaccination.

The CDR3 is 15 residues long. CDR1 and CDR2 from the germline V gene are SGHVS and FQNEAQ. V lost 2 bases to trimming and J lost 8 bases, with 15 bases between them. From the RT-PCR reads, TCRdb called clonotypes with MiXCR, one entry per CDR3 protein. Of about 650,000 distinct CDR3 sequences listed, 15% to 18% are singletons. This clonotype has just a few counts. Its cognate antigen is unknown. This receptor was taken from a man aged 50 to 59 who received an inactivated influenza vaccine. The sequencing used PBMCs from blood, collected 12 days after vaccination. V gene TRBV7-8 combines with J gene TRBJ1-4; D uncertain. The CDR3 nucleotides read TGTGCCAGCAGCTTAAGGCGAGGGATCCAGGAAAAACTGTTTTTT. This codes for CASSLRRGIQEKLFF.